This TCR beta chain comes out of a study of cytomegalovirus exposure and HLA in healthy donors. This clone was observed a single time. The length of the CDR3 is 10 residues. Germline CDR1 reads DFQATT; CDR2 reads SNEGSKA (reference sequence). The V and J ends lost 5 bases and 11 bases, in that order; junction bases with no gene match: 3. Sequencing was performed with immunoSEQ multiplex PCR; in TCRdb, only in-frame clones are kept and a portion is missing. This table has roughly 300,000 clones, 87% appearing once. Specimen: PBMCs. This chain links TRBV20-1 with TRBJ1-1; 9 bases align to TRBD1. The receptor's source is a woman aged 30 to 39 in good health and CMV-seropositive. CDR3 residues: CSARDRDAFF. In nucleotides, the CDR3 is TGCAGTGCTCGGGACAGGGACGCTTTCTTT.